The 13 T cell receptor beta chains below come from one sample, sequenced in a study of T cells in Graves' hyperthyroidism and ophthalmopathy. Researchers amplified the TCR beta CDR3 regions from RNA transcripts. The study used the HTBI primer set for a first-round RT-PCR of the TCR CDR3. TCRdb redid the calling of the multiplex PCR reads with MiXCR, one entry per CDR3 protein. The sample yields roughly 740,000 distinct CDR3 sequences, about a sixth seen once. Sequencing was performed on blood. These receptors came from a young man with Graves' hyperthyroidism.

The table lists this clonotype with many counts. This chain links TRBV6-2 or TRBV6-3 with TRBJ2-7, with 7 nucleotides matching TRBD2. CDR1 is MNHEY and CDR2 is SVGEGT in the germline V gene. CDR3 length: 17 residues. Trimming at V came to 0 bases and at J to 0 bases, leaving 8 bases not matched to a gene. The CDR3 DNA reads as TGTGCCAGCAGTTACTCGAGCGTCACTAGCGCCTCCTACGAGCAGTACTTC. It is translated as CASSYSSVTSASYEQYF.

About this clonotype: A read error may be the cause here, since a much bigger clone is one base away. This sequence joins TRBV6-2 or TRBV6-3 and TRBJ2-7, with 9 bases aligning to TRBD1. With V trimmed by 6 bases and J by 3 bases, 3 bases remained unmatched. The CDR3 sequence is 13 residues long. Looked up from germline, CDR1 is MNHEY and CDR2 is SVGEGT. The CDR3 coding sequence is TGTGCCAGCAGACTGACAGGGGGCTACGAGCAGTACTTC. As protein: CASRLTGGYEQYF.

A few counts support this clonotype. The chain uses TRBV24-1 and TRBJ2-3; D gene ambiguous. V lost 5 bases and J 0 bases, leaving 8 bases between the germline ends. The CDR3 extends over 14 amino acids. The germline gives CDR1 KGHDR, CDR2 SFDVKD. In nucleotides, the CDR3 is TGTGCCACCAGTGCACGGACGAGCACAGATACGCAGTATTTT. Its translation is CATSARTSTDTQYF.

J is TRBJ1-6 and V is TRBV19, with D perhaps TRBD1 (6 bases). This CDR3 comprises 16 residues. The germline V gene has CDR1 LNHDA and CDR2 SQIVND (reference sequence). V was cut by 2 bases and J by 7 bases, with 15 bases left in between. CDR3 nucleotides: TGTGCCAGTAGTATAAGGCCACAGGGAATGAATTCACCCCTCCACTTT. Encoded protein: CASSIRPQGMNSPLHF.

The V call is TRBV12-3 or TRBV12-4, the J call TRBJ1-5; no definite D call. Trimming pared 2 bases from V and 5 bases from J, leaving 10 bases between. The CDR3 length is 14 residues. CDR3 region: CASSLIRADQPQHF. DNA for the CDR3: TGTGCCAGCAGTTTAATTAGGGCGGATCAGCCCCAGCATTTT.

The chain employs TRBV20-1 and TRBJ2-1; 10 bases are a match to TRBD2. V was clipped by 2 bases and J by 9 bases; unmatched bases: 4. Germline V gene data show CDR1 as DFQATT and CDR2 as SNEGSKA (reference sequence). The CDR3 covers 13 residues. The CDR3 nucleotides read TGCAGTGCTAGACTAGCGGGAGTCCCTGAGCAGTTCTTC. Its translation is CSARLAGVPEQFF.

This clonotype was seen only a few times. V usage is TRBV15 and J usage is TRBJ2-5; no definite D call. CDR1 is LNHNV, CDR2 YYDKDF, per germline (reference sequence). Trimming shortened V by 3 bases and J by 4 bases, and 9 bases separated the two germline ends. This CDR3 spans 13 amino acids. DNA for the CDR3: TGTGCCACCAGCAGTCCCGTCGTAGAGACCCAGTACTTC. Residues: CATSSPVVETQYF.

This chain uses TRBV27 with TRBJ1-1; D gene unclear. The V gene lost 4 bases and the J gene lost 0 bases, with 9 bases spanning the gap. CDR1 MNHEY and CDR2 SMNVEV come from the germline V gene (reference sequence). The CDR3 covers 14 residues. The CDR3 bases are TGTGCCAGCAGTTCCAAGGACTTGAACACTGAAGCTTTCTTT. Translation: CASSSKDLNTEAFF.

This clonotype was detected many times. V is TRBV20-1 and J is TRBJ2-3; unclear D gene. In germline, CDR1 is DFQATT, CDR2 SNEGSKA (reference sequence). Between the trimmed V and J ends, which lost 0 bases and 0 bases, there was a span of 13 bases. This CDR3 has 16 amino acids. CDR3 sequence (DNA): TGCAGTGCTAGAGACCCCGCCCTGGGAAGCACAGATACGCAGTATTTT. Translating gives CSARDPALGSTDTQYF.

CDR3 nucleotide sequence: TGTGCCAGCAGCTTAGAGAGGGGGCCGCGGTTCTTC. This gives the protein CASSLERGPRFF. V gene TRBV7-9 combines with J gene TRBJ2-1; 7 bases agree with TRBD1. The J segment lost 15 bases and the V segment lost 1 base, leaving 6 bases of the junction unmatched. Germline V gives CDR1 SEHNR, CDR2 FQNEAQ (reference sequence). The CDR3 has 12 residues.

The V and J genes are TRBV4-1 and TRBJ1-3; 9 nucleotides line up with TRBD1. Per germline, CDR1 MGHRA and CDR2 YSYEKL. This CDR3 spans 14 amino acids. J gave up 8 bases and V 4 bases, and 6 bases lay outside the gene matches. The CDR3 is CASSPTGGRDTIYF. The CDR3 nucleotides are TGCGCCAGCAGCCCGACAGGGGGACGGGACACCATATATTTT.

Ten or more counts support this clonotype. The chain uses TRBV28 and TRBJ2-1, with a possible D match to TRBD2 (6 bases). Germline CDR1 and CDR2: MDHEN and SYDVKM. Trimming pared 1 base from V and 12 bases from J, leaving 13 bases between. The length of the CDR3 is 13 residues. The CDR3 sequence: CASSLYGPGGQFF. CDR3 DNA sequence: TGTGCCAGCAGTTTATACGGTCCCGGGGGGCAGTTCTTC.

The V gene is TRBV10-3, the J gene TRBJ1-5; D gene ambiguous. The length of the CDR3 is 14 residues. The V and J ends lost 4 bases and 0 bases respectively, with 7 bases between them. Germline loops: CDR1 ENHRY, CDR2 SYGVKD. The CDR3 protein is CAISASYSNQPQHF. CDR3 bases: TGTGCCATCAGTGCCAGTTATAGCAATCAGCCCCAGCATTTT.